The 3 T cell receptor beta chains in this list originate from one sample, sequenced in a study of cytomegalovirus exposure and HLA in healthy donors. The PCR contained 60 Vbeta and 13 Jbeta primers. The data were produced by immunoSEQ multiplex PCR, yet TCRdb's version contains in-frame clones alone and is incomplete. The sample holds around 200,000 clones, about 85% seen once. Specimen: PBMCs. The source is a woman aged 45-65 years in good health and CMV-seropositive.

This sequence joins TRBV5-1 and TRBJ2-5; perhaps TRBD2 as D (5 bases). V was shortened by 4 bases and J by 7 bases, with 17 bases between the two germline ends. The CDR3 length is 14 residues. Germline V CDR1 and CDR2: SGHRS, YFSETQ. CDR3 sequence: CASSQDSSGGTQYF. In DNA form, the CDR3 reads TGCGCCAGCAGCCAGGACTCCTCCGGTGGGACCCAGTACTTC.

The chain links TRBV15 to TRBJ1-5; D remains ambiguous. The CDR3 is made up of 13 amino acids. Per germline, CDR1 LNHNV and CDR2 YYDKDF (reference sequence). V lost 3 bases and J 2 bases, leaving 5 bases between the germline ends. This CDR3 is CATSSYRNQPQHF. The CDR3 DNA reads as TGTGCCACCAGCAGTTATCGCAATCAGCCCCAGCATTTT.

The gene calls are TRBV19 and TRBJ1-2; D ambiguous. The germline V and J ends were trimmed by 1 base and 4 bases, with 13 bases remaining between them. Germline CDR1 is LNHDA and CDR2 is SQIVND (reference sequence). The CDR3 contains 15 residues. CDR3 sequence: CASSIATGIGYGYTF. The CDR3 DNA reads TGTGCCAGTAGTATAGCAACGGGGATAGGCTATGGCTACACCTTC.